The 15 T cell receptor beta chains in this list originate from one sample, sequenced in a study of shared clonotypes between healthy human individuals. Assay: immunoSEQ multiplex PCR; the TCRdb copy retains only in-frame clones and omits some. The repertoire holds more than 550,000 clones, 90% seen once, with 34% in the top ten. The sequenced sample consisted of memory CD8+ T cells from PBMCs. Indicated subset: CD45RO+ cells pooled with CCR7-negative TemRA cells. The receptors derive from a man between 18 and 35 years old in good health. Some clones in this sample may be carry-over from other donors' samples.

The rearrangement links TRBV6-5 to TRBJ2-2; D is unresolved. CDR1 is MNHEY and CDR2 is SVGAGI in the germline V gene. V was clipped by 0 bases and J by 6 bases, with 11 bases between them. This CDR3 has 15 residues. Here the CDR3 DNA reads TGTGCCAGCAGTTACTCGACTTTCCAGTCCGGGGAGCTGTTTTTT. It encodes CASSYSTFQSGELFF.

The genes are TRBV7-8 and TRBJ1-1; possible D gene TRBD1, 5 bases. This CDR3 has 13 amino acids. V lost 2 bases and J 6 bases, leaving 10 bases between the germline ends. Germline lookup yields CDR1 SGHVS and CDR2 FQNEAQ. For the CDR3, the DNA is TGTGCCAGCAGCTTATGGGGGGACTCTGAAGCTTTCTTT. Its protein product is CASSLWGDSEAFF.

The chain couples TRBV29-1 to TRBJ2-7; 8 bases line up with TRBD1. Germline values: CDR1 SQVTM, CDR2 ANQGSEA. V shed 1 base and J 3 bases; nucleotides not matched to a gene: 2. This CDR3 has 13 amino acids. The CDR3 nucleotides are TGCAGCGTTGAAGGAGGGACAGGCTACGAGCAGTACTTC. It encodes CSVEGGTGYEQYF.

This clone was counted between two and nine times. At the DNA level, this CDR3 is encoded by other sequences in the same sample as well. V is TRBV5-8 and J is TRBJ1-2; D uncertain. This CDR3 is 10 amino acids long. Per germline, CDR1 SGHTS and CDR2 YDEGEE. V lost 0 bases and J lost 7, with 1 base in between. CDR3 sequence reads: CASSLGGYTF. CDR3 in DNA: TGTGCCAGCAGCTTGGGTGGCTACACCTTC. Full variable domain (missing parts from reference TRBV5-8 and TRBJ1-2): EAGVTQSPTHLIKTRGQQATLRCSPISGHTSVYWYQQALGLGLQFLLWYDEGEERNRGNFPPRFSGRQFPNYSSELNVNALELEDSALYLCASSLGGYTFGSGTRLTVV.

This chain's CDR3 is CASSPQGSPTEAFF. The CDR3 DNA is TGTGCCAGCAGCCCCCAGGGGAGCCCCACTGAAGCTTTCTTT. The chain employs TRBV9 and TRBJ1-1, with a weak D call TRBD1 (6 bases). Germline assignment: CDR1 SGDLS and CDR2 YYNGEE. This CDR3 spans 14 amino acids. V dropped 4 bases and J dropped 4 bases, with 14 bases sitting between them.

The rearrangement joins TRBV27 to TRBJ1-4; the D gene is possibly TRBD1 (5 bases). The CDR3 spans 14 residues. Trimming cost V 2 bases and J 7 bases, with 11 bases left between them. Germline V lookup: CDR1 MNHEY, CDR2 SMNVEV (reference sequence). This CDR3 reads CASSLRGRLEKLFF. The CDR3 region has the DNA TGTGCCAGCAGTTTACGGGGACGGCTTGAAAAACTGTTTTTT.

This rearrangement joins TRBV18 to TRBJ1-3; D may be TRBD1 (5 bases). Trimming removed 6 bases at V and 4 bases at J, with 22 bases between. The CDR3 length is 17 residues. Germline loops: CDR1 KGHSH, CDR2 LQKENI. CDR3 DNA sequence: TGTGCCAGCTCGCGCCTCTTCCTCCGGGACCGCGGAAACACCATATATTTT. It is translated as CASSRLFLRDRGNTIYF.

The chain employs TRBV4-1 and TRBJ1-2; D ambiguous. V dropped 3 bases and J dropped 4 bases, with 18 bases sitting between them. There are 16 residues in the CDR3. CDR1 MGHRA and CDR2 YSYEKL come from the germline V gene. The CDR3 region is CASSHSRTVSSYGYTF. In DNA form, the CDR3 reads TGCGCCAGCAGCCACAGCCGAACAGTTTCCTCCTATGGCTACACCTTC.

V and J are TRBV10-3 and TRBJ2-1, with 11 nucleotides matching TRBD2. The CDR3 length is 16 residues. V lost 3 bases, J lost 10 bases, and 11 bases stayed unmatched. Germline values: CDR1 ENHRY, CDR2 SYGVKD. CDR3 DNA sequence: TGTGCCATCAGTGACAGGGTAGCGGGAGGGCCGGGGGAGCAGTTCTTC. Amino acids: CAISDRVAGGPGEQFF.

This sequence joins TRBV5-1 and TRBJ1-1, with 7 bases that match TRBD1. Germline-derived CDR1 and CDR2 are SGHRS and YFSETQ. CDR3 size: 15 residues. Germline trimming cut 6 bases from V and 0 bases from J; bases unmatched to any gene: 8. The CDR3, as DNA: TGCGCCAGCAAGGCAGGGGGTCTTTTGAACACTGAAGCTTTCTTT. The encoded protein is CASKAGGLLNTEAFF.

This clone has only one observation. This rearrangement joins TRBV20-1 to TRBJ2-1; D gene uncertain. CDR1 is DFQATT and CDR2 is SNEGSKA in the germline V gene (reference sequence). The CDR3 covers 11 residues. V was cut by 5 bases and J by 7 bases, with 9 bases left in between. The CDR3 sequence: CSAPAFNEQFF. The CDR3 nucleotides are TGCAGTGCTCCGGCTTTTAATGAGCAGTTCTTC.

This clone appeared once. The rearrangement uses TRBV27 and TRBJ2-3, with no clear D. The V gene's germline CDR1 is MNHEY and CDR2 SMNVEV (reference sequence). With 1 base removed from V and 4 bases from J, the gap between germline ends came to 3 bases. The CDR3 has 12 amino acids. This chain's CDR3 is CASSLYPDTQYF. CDR3 DNA sequence: TGTGCCAGCAGTTTATATCCAGATACGCAGTATTTT.

A few counts support this clone. The chain has TRBV7-9 and TRBJ1-2; D is ambiguous. Germline values: CDR1 SEHNR, CDR2 FQNEAQ (reference sequence). Trimming pared 5 bases from V and 4 bases from J, leaving 14 bases between. The CDR3 runs 14 residues. DNA for the CDR3: TGTGCCAGCAGCCTCCGCGAAGGGAGCTATGGCTACACCTTC. Its translation is CASSLREGSYGYTF.

This clone has a handful of counts. This chain links TRBV21-1 with TRBJ1-2; the table's D gene call, TRBD1, was not cross checked with the DNA. TRBV21-1 is designated a pseudogene. There are 22 residues in the CDR3. CDR3 residues: CASSKEVLAGGYIAPSYYGYTF. The CDR3 nucleotides read TGTGCCAGCAGCAAAGAGGTCCTTGCAGGGGGCTACATTGCCCCCTCATACTATGGCTACACCTTC.

This chain links TRBV27 with TRBJ1-1; D gene unclear. With 0 bases removed from V and 1 base from J, the gap between germline ends came to 12 bases. The CDR3 loop spans 16 amino acids. Looked up from germline, CDR1 is MNHEY and CDR2 is SMNVEV (reference sequence). This chain's CDR3 is CASSLSQRARNTEAFF. The CDR3 DNA follows: TGTGCCAGCAGTTTATCCCAAAGGGCCAGGAACACTGAAGCTTTCTTT.